The 25 T cell receptor beta chains below come from one sample, sequenced in a study of cytomegalovirus exposure and HLA in healthy donors. 60 Vbeta and 13 Jbeta primers were used in PCR. The protocol was immunoSEQ multiplex PCR, while the TCRdb copy is restricted to in-frame clones and leaves out a portion. Of 130,000 or so clones in the sample, 6.5% to 9.5% were seen once. Sequencing was done on a sample of PBMCs. The origin of the receptors is a man aged 35 to 55 in good health and CMV-seronegative.

This clone appeared a few times. The chain combines TRBV28 with TRBJ1-4, with 7 bases fitting TRBD1. J was trimmed by 10 bases and V by 6 bases; bases with no gene match: 11. The length of the CDR3 is 14 residues. CDR1 MDHEN and CDR2 SYDVKM come from the germline V gene. The CDR3, as DNA: TGTGCCAGCAGCTCTACAGGGGTTTCTGGAAAACTGTTTTTT. It translates to CASSSTGVSGKLFF.

The CDR3 is CASSTRTAFPTAFF. The CDR3 DNA reads TGTGCCAGCAGTACCCGGACAGCCTTCCCTACCGCTTTCTTT. The chain links TRBV28 to TRBJ1-1; TRBD1 is a possible D gene (6 bases). The CDR3 extends over 14 amino acids. Germline V gives CDR1 MDHEN, CDR2 SYDVKM. Trimming removed 5 bases from V and 11 bases from J, with 21 bases in between.

There are a few counts of this clone. CDR3 in DNA: TGTGCCAGCAGGGGATGGGAGCGGGGGGGCCATATAGGCACAGATACGCAGTATTTT. Amino acids: CASRGWERGGHIGTDTQYF. J is TRBJ2-3 and V is TRBV27, with 10 positions matching TRBD2. The CDR3 is made up of 19 amino acids. The ends lost 6 bases at V and 1 base at J; junction bases unmatched: 16. Per the germline V gene, CDR1 is MNHEY and CDR2 is SMNVEV (reference sequence).

This clone turned up a few times. Other nucleotide sequences from this sample produce the same CDR3. The rearrangement uses TRBV27 and TRBJ2-5; 7 bases fit TRBD2. Germline lookup yields CDR1 MNHEY and CDR2 SMNVEV (reference sequence). The V segment lost 5 bases and the J segment 5 bases; nucleotides outside the gene matches: 8. The CDR3 covers 14 residues. CDR3 DNA: TGTGCCAGCAGTGAGCGGGGCCAGGCGGAGACCCAGTACTTC. It translates to CASSERGQAETQYF.

This clone appeared a few times. The V call is TRBV7-8, the J call TRBJ1-2, with a tentative D call TRBD1 (6 bases). The germline V and J ends were trimmed by 3 bases and 2 bases, with 13 bases remaining between them. Germline V gene data show CDR1 as SGHVS and CDR2 as FQNEAQ. CDR3 length: 15 amino acids. This chain's CDR3 is CASSFLRGRNYGYTF. The DNA of the CDR3 is TGTGCCAGCAGCTTCCTCAGGGGACGAAACTATGGCTACACCTTC.

This clone was seen more than once but under ten times. V usage is TRBV7-2 and J usage is TRBJ2-3, with TRBD2 matching 10 bases. The V segment lost 0 bases and the J segment 0 bases; nucleotides outside the gene matches: 6. The CDR3 has 18 residues. Germline CDR1 reads SGHTA; CDR2 reads FQGNSA. The CDR3 here is CASSLASAGGPSTDTQYF. The CDR3 nucleotides read TGTGCCAGCAGCTTAGCTTCAGCGGGAGGGCCTAGCACAGATACGCAGTATTTT.

This clone was observed a handful of times. The DNA of the CDR3 is TGCAGCGTTGAGGTCTGGGGGGACTCTGGGGCCAACGTCCTGACTTTC. It encodes CSVEVWGDSGANVLTF. V gene TRBV29-1 combines with J gene TRBJ2-6, with D possibly TRBD2 on 6 matching bases. V shed 3 bases and J shed 0 bases, with 12 bases lying between them. The length of the CDR3 is 16 residues. The germline V gene has CDR1 SQVTM and CDR2 ANQGSEA. The variable domain in full, with the rest retrieved from reference TRBV29-1 and TRBJ2-6, is SAVISQKPSRDICQRGTSLTIQCQVDSQVTMMFWYRQQPGQSLTLIATANQGSEATYESGFVIDKFPISRPNLTFSTLTVSNMSPEDSSIYLCSVEVWGDSGANVLTFGAGSRLTVL.

This chain joins TRBV11-2 and TRBJ2-6; D might be TRBD2 (5 bases). CDR1 and CDR2 (germline): SGHAT, FQNNGV. This CDR3 contains 15 residues. The ends were cut back, 4 bases at V and 4 bases at J, with 11 bases in the middle. The CDR3 coding sequence is TGTGCCAGCAGCTCTCGGGGAACAGGGGCCAACGTCCTGACTTTC. This translates into CASSSRGTGANVLTF.

A few counts support this clone. This chain connects TRBV29-1 to TRBJ2-7; TRBD2 agrees at 7 bases. Germline-derived CDR1 and CDR2 are SQVTM and ANQGSEA. Trimming removed 6 bases from V and 0 bases from J; junction bases left unmatched: 8. This CDR3 is 14 amino acids long. The CDR3 reads CSVGEGFSSYEQYF. The CDR3 DNA sequence: TGCAGCGTAGGGGAGGGGTTCAGCTCCTACGAGCAGTACTTC.

The V call is TRBV7-9, the J call TRBJ2-3; 11 nucleotides align to TRBD2. Trimming at V came to 2 bases and at J to 5 bases, leaving 3 bases not matched to a gene. Germline V gene sequence: CDR1 SEHNR, CDR2 FQNEAQ (reference sequence). The CDR3 is 15 residues long. CDR3 sequence (DNA): TGTGCCAGCAGCTTAACTAGCGGGGGTTTAGATACGCAGTATTTT. This encodes CASSLTSGGLDTQYF.

This chain connects TRBV4-1 to TRBJ2-7; tentative D call: TRBD1 (6 bases). The germline V gene has CDR1 MGHRA and CDR2 YSYEKL. This CDR3 has 16 residues. Trimming left V 0 bases short and J 3 bases short, with 15 bases between. The CDR3 DNA reads as TGCGCCAGCAGCCAAGACTCCCTAGGGGGAAACTACGAGCAGTACTTC. It is translated as CASSQDSLGGNYEQYF.

The chain joins TRBV30 to TRBJ1-3, with a tentative D call TRBD1 (6 bases). Germline V gene data show CDR1 as GTSNPN and CDR2 as SVGIG (reference sequence). There are 14 residues in the CDR3. V was trimmed by 4 bases and J by 2 bases, leaving 12 bases between them. CDR3 loop: CAWNPYRAGNTIYF. The CDR3 DNA follows: TGTGCCTGGAATCCCTACAGGGCTGGAAACACCATATATTTT.

The chain combines TRBV7-8 with TRBJ2-7, with 7 bases identical to TRBD1. CDR1 and CDR2 from the germline V gene are SGHVS and FQNEAQ. V was clipped by 1 base and J by 5 bases; unmatched bases: 14. The CDR3 consists of 17 residues. DNA of the CDR3: TGTGCCAGCAGCTTAGAGCTTGGTTCGGCAGGGGGACACGAGCAGTACTTC. As protein: CASSLELGSAGGHEQYF.

This clone was counted only a few times. The chain combines TRBV2 with TRBJ1-5; a weak D match, TRBD1 (6 bases). The ends were cut back, 3 bases at V and 8 bases at J, with 8 bases in the middle. The CDR3 spans 12 residues. From germline, CDR1 is SNHLY and CDR2 FYNNEI. CDR3 residues: CASSDRGEPQHF. The CDR3 coding sequence is TGTGCCAGCAGTGACAGGGGAGAGCCCCAGCATTTT.

This chain uses TRBV4-1 with TRBJ2-5; D possibly corresponds to TRBD2 (6 bases). With 4 bases removed from V and 0 bases from J, the gap between germline ends came to 9 bases. Germline V gene data show CDR1 as MGHRA and CDR2 as YSYEKL. The CDR3 consists of 14 residues. The CDR3 sequence: CASSPGTYQETQYF. CDR3 DNA sequence: TGCGCCAGCAGCCCGGGGACTTACCAAGAGACCCAGTACTTC.

This clone showed up just a few times. The V call is TRBV6-5, the J call TRBJ2-3, with D possibly being TRBD1 (7 bases). V lost 6 bases and J 6 bases, leaving 10 bases between the germline ends. This CDR3 is 12 amino acids long. The V gene's germline CDR1 is MNHEY and CDR2 SVGAGI. CDR3 loop: CASRAGGDTQYF. In DNA, the CDR3 is TGTGCCAGCAGAGCAGGGGGGGATACGCAGTATTTT.

This clone occurred a few times. The V gene is TRBV30, the J gene TRBJ1-2; tentatively, D is TRBD1 (5 bases). Trimming removed 0 bases at V and 8 bases at J, with 7 bases between. The CDR3 loop spans 11 amino acids. Germline CDR1 is GTSNPN and CDR2 is SVGIG (reference sequence). As DNA, the CDR3 is TGTGCCTGGAGTGTACAGGAGGGCTACACCTTC. It encodes CAWSVQEGYTF.

This clone was seen a few times. The chain is built from TRBV5-8 and TRBJ2-3, with TRBD1 identical over 7 bases. The germline V gene has CDR1 SGHTS and CDR2 YDEGEE. The CDR3 is made up of 16 amino acids. The trim removed 4 bases at V and 3 bases at J, leaving 11 bases unmatched. The CDR3 protein is CASSQLKTGMTDTQYF. The CDR3 nucleotides read TGTGCCAGCAGCCAACTAAAGACAGGGATGACAGATACGCAGTATTTT.

In this sample, this clone turned up a few times. The CDR3: CASSLVLAGGFFGTDTQYF. The CDR3 region has the DNA TGTGCCAGCAGCTTAGTACTAGCGGGGGGCTTTTTCGGCACAGATACGCAGTATTTT. The chain carries TRBV7-2 and TRBJ2-3; 12 nucleotides match TRBD2. The V segment lost 1 base and the J segment 1 base; nucleotides outside the gene matches: 9. CDR3 length equals 19 residues. CDR1 and CDR2 from the germline V gene are SGHTA and FQGNSA.

The chain combines TRBV6-1 with TRBJ2-7; 9 bases line up with TRBD1. Unmatched junction bases numbered 10, after V lost 7 bases and J lost 3 bases. From germline, CDR1 is MNHNS and CDR2 SASEGT. CDR3 size: 15 residues. The CDR3 nucleotides read TGTGCCAGCATTACCGGGACAGGGATATTCTACGAGCAGTACTTC. It is translated as CASITGTGIFYEQYF.

In its sample, this clone was seen a few times. V gene TRBV5-6 combines with J gene TRBJ2-7; possibly TRBD1 for D (6 bases). V gave up 6 bases and J gave up 4 bases, with 14 bases separating them. The CDR3 consists of 13 residues. Per the germline V gene, CDR1 is SGHDT and CDR2 is YYEEEE. CDR3 coding DNA: TGTGCCAGCAAGGGGCAGGGGAATTACGAGCAGTACTTC. Encoded protein: CASKGQGNYEQYF.

The chain carries TRBV19 and TRBJ2-5, with a tentative D call TRBD1 (6 bases). The CDR3 totals 16 residues. V lost 5 bases to trimming and J lost 2 bases, with 18 bases between them. Looked up from germline, CDR1 is LNHDA and CDR2 is SQIVND (reference sequence). The CDR3 DNA reads as TGTGCCAGTAGTTCGTCGACAGGTACCTTTCAAGAGACCCAGTACTTC. Translated, it gives CASSSSTGTFQETQYF.

A few counts support this clone. V gene TRBV2 combines with J gene TRBJ2-7, with TRBD1 matching over 9 bases. The V and J ends lost 1 base and 5 bases, in that order; junction bases with no gene match: 9. This CDR3 contains 16 residues. Germline V gene lookup returns CDR1 SNHLY and CDR2 FYNNEI. CDR3 coding DNA: TGTGCCAGCAGTGAAGATAGGGGACAGGGAAAGAACGAGCAGTACTTC. This codes for CASSEDRGQGKNEQYF.

The sample holds a few counts of this clone. The CDR3 loop is CASSQDSSNQPQHF. The CDR3 bases are TGTGCCAGCAGCCAGGACAGTAGCAATCAGCCCCAGCATTTT. This chain uses TRBV9 with TRBJ1-5; weak D call: TRBD1 (6 bases). Trimming stripped 4 bases from V and 0 bases from J, with 8 bases between. The CDR3 is 14 residues long. Germline V CDR1 and CDR2: SGDLS, YYNGEE.

This clone appeared a few times. The chain combines TRBV9 with TRBJ2-5, with 7 bases aligning to TRBD2. V trimming: 3 bases; J trimming: 5 bases; junction bases outside the gene matches: 10. Looked up from germline, CDR1 is SGDLS and CDR2 is YYNGEE. CDR3 size: 15 residues. CDR3 nucleotide sequence: TGTGCCAGCAGCGAATGGGACTACCCCTTGGAGACCCAGTACTTC. It is translated as CASSEWDYPLETQYF.